A selection of T cell receptor beta chains follows, all from one sample in a study of blood T cell repertoires in COVID-19. The table came from immunoSEQ multiplex PCR; TCRdb's copy has only in-frame clones and leaves some out. The table shows around 26,000 clones, with around nine tenths occurring only once. The source material was peripheral blood. Source of these receptors: a human donor with active COVID-19. The donor label of this sample is uncertain. The CDR3 runs from the conserved cysteine through the conserved F or W. A D gene is named only where the DNA matches it firmly. Size is stated for part of the rows, as once, few or many counts, or as a class when the clone is expanded.

abundance,j_gene,v_gene,d_gene,len,CDR3aa,CDR3nt
NA,TRBJ2-7,TRBV15,NA,13,CATSGGAAYEQYF,TGTGCCACCAGTGGGGGGGCGGCTTACGAGCAGTACTTC
NA,TRBJ2-7,TRBV6-5,NA,13,CASSYSEGPEQYF,TGTGCCAGCAGTTACTCGGAGGGGCCGGAGCAGTACTTC
NA,TRBJ2-7,TRBV21-1,NA,18,CASSKGRGEGKKAYEQYF,TGTGCCAGCAGCAAAGGTCGGGGAGAGGGCAAGAAAGCCTACGAGCAGTACTTC
once,TRBJ2-5,TRBV4-2,TRBD1,15,CASSADRGRPATQYF,TGTGCCAGCAGCGCCGACAGGGGCCGCCCAGCGACCCAGTACTTC
NA,TRBJ2-7,TRBV3-1/TRBV3-2,TRBD2,15,CASSQGVAGGFEQYF,TGTGCCAGCAGCCAAGGGGTAGCGGGAGGTTTCGAGCAGTACTTC
NA,TRBJ2-1,TRBV5-5,NA,15,CASSLGSGRYNEQFF,TGTGCCAGCAGCTTGGGAAGCGGCCGCTACAATGAGCAGTTCTTC
NA,TRBJ2-7,TRBV5-6,NA,15,CASSLGQWGDYEQYF,TGTGCCAGCAGCTTGGGTCAGTGGGGGGACTACGAGCAGTACTTC
NA,TRBJ1-2,TRBV5-1,NA,15,CASSLEEGYILGYTF,TGCGCCAGCAGCTTGGAGGAGGGATATATTCTGGGCTACACCTTC
NA,TRBJ2-7,TRBV11-3,TRBD1,15,CASSLAGTGEYEQYF,TGTGCCAGCAGCTTAGCCGGGACAGGGGAATACGAGCAGTACTTC
NA,TRBJ1-1,TRBV29-1,TRBD1,14,CSAGGQTLNTEAFF,TGCAGCGCAGGGGGACAGACTTTGAACACTGAAGCTTTCTTT
NA,TRBJ1-5,TRBV10-2,TRBD1,13,CATSTGVNQPQHF,TGCGCCACCTCCACAGGGGTAAATCAGCCCCAGCATTTT
NA,TRBJ2-2,TRBV2,TRBD2,18,CASSEIPSSGSDTGELFF,TGTGCCAGCAGTGAAATCCCCTCTAGCGGGAGTGACACCGGGGAGCTGTTTTTT
NA,TRBJ2-3,TRBV11-1,TRBD1,15,CASSTGTGGSDTQYF,TGTGCCAGCAGCACAGGGACAGGGGGGTCAGATACGCAGTATTTT
NA,TRBJ2-1,TRBV27,TRBD1,14,CASSRGTAYNEQFF,TGTGCCAGCAGTAGGGGGACAGCCTACAATGAGCAGTTCTTC
NA,TRBJ2-1,TRBV19,TRBD2,14,CASSPRLAGGLEFF,TGTGCCAGTAGTCCCCGACTAGCGGGAGGGCTTGAGTTCTTC
NA,TRBJ2-1,TRBV11-2,TRBD2,16,CASSLAAGGSYYEQFF,TGTGCCAGCAGCTTAGCCGCTGGCGGGAGCTATTATGAGCAGTTCTTC
NA,TRBJ1-6,TRBV9,NA,15,CASSVERGYNSPLHF,TGTGCCAGCAGCGTAGAACGGGGGTATAATTCACCCCTCCACTTT
NA,TRBJ2-5,TRBV9,NA,15,CASSAQDRSGETQYF,TGTGCCAGCAGTGCCCAGGACAGATCGGGGGAGACCCAGTACTTC
NA,TRBJ2-7,TRBV7-3,TRBD2,15,CASSRESGSIYEQYF,TGTGCCAGCAGCCGCGAAAGCGGGAGTATCTACGAGCAGTACTTC
NA,TRBJ2-5,TRBV7-7,NA,15,CASSSGRGWGETQYF,TGTGCTAGCAGCTCAGGAAGGGGGTGGGGAGAGACCCAGTACTTC
NA,TRBJ2-5,TRBV5-4,NA,15,CASSTPTGEQETQYF,TGTGCCAGCAGCACTCCGACAGGAGAACAAGAGACCCAGTACTTC
NA,TRBJ1-2,TRBV6-2/TRBV6-3,NA,13,CASSSRPGVGYTF,TGTGCCAGCAGTTCAAGACCGGGTGTGGGCTACACCTTC
NA,TRBJ2-7,TRBV28,NA,12,CASSLATYEQYF,TGTGCCAGCAGTTTAGCTACCTACGAGCAGTACTTC
NA,TRBJ2-5,TRBV4-2,TRBD1,14,CASSQPGTEETQYF,TGTGCCAGCAGCCAACCTGGGACAGAAGAGACCCAGTACTTC
NA,TRBJ1-2,TRBV6-6,NA,11,CASSYSYTYTF,TGTGCCAGCAGTTACTCCTATACGTACACCTTC
NA,TRBJ2-1,TRBV9,NA,15,CASSVSVGDPHEQFF,TGTGCCAGCAGCGTATCAGTGGGAGACCCCCATGAGCAGTTCTTC
NA,TRBJ2-1,TRBV18,NA,12,CASSPRENEQFF,TGTGCCAGCTCACCGAGGGAAAATGAGCAGTTCTTC
NA,TRBJ2-7,TRBV6-1,TRBD2,16,CASSGASSGSQYEQYF,TGTGCCAGCAGTGGGGCGTCTAGCGGGAGCCAATACGAGCAGTACTTC
NA,TRBJ2-4,TRBV30,NA,11,CAWSRENIQCF,TGTGCCTGGAGCCGGGAAAACATTCAGTGCTTC
few,TRBJ2-2,TRBV6-4,TRBD1,18,CASSDAPTGAWNTGELFF,TGTGCCAGCAGTGACGCCCCGACAGGGGCTTGGAACACCGGGGAGCTGTTTTTT
NA,TRBJ1-5,TRBV9,NA,14,CASGLRLEDGPQHF,TGTGCCAGCGGGTTAAGGTTGGAGGATGGGCCCCAGCATTTT
NA,TRBJ2-1,TRBV7-6,NA,15,CASSLSLLSYNEQFF,TGTGCCAGCAGCTTAAGCCTACTATCCTACAATGAGCAGTTCTTC
once,TRBJ2-5,TRBV28,NA,14,CASSLLSGFETQYF,TGTGCCAGCAGTTTATTAAGCGGGTTTGAGACCCAGTACTTC
NA,TRBJ2-2,TRBV5-4,TRBD2,15,CASSLSAGVPGELFF,TGTGCCAGCAGCTTATCAGCGGGAGTCCCCGGGGAGCTGTTTTTT
NA,TRBJ2-2,TRBV5-4,TRBD1,13,CASSRQGAGELFF,TGTGCCAGCAGCCGACAGGGGGCCGGGGAGCTGTTTTTT
once,TRBJ2-2,TRBV28,NA,13,CASSLRDTGELFF,TGTGCCAGCAGTTTACGGGACACCGGGGAGCTGTTTTTT
NA,TRBJ2-1,TRBV14,TRBD2,14,CASSRWTSGNEQFF,TGTGCCAGCAGCCGATGGACTAGCGGCAATGAGCAGTTCTTC
NA,TRBJ2-1,TRBV9,NA,13,CASSVGQPYEQFF,TGTGCCAGCAGCGTAGGACAGCCCTATGAGCAGTTCTTC
NA,TRBJ2-3,TRBV19,NA,13,CASSPDRTDTQYF,TGTGCCAGTAGTCCCGACAGAACAGATACGCAGTATTTT
NA,TRBJ2-1,TRBV29-1,NA,12,CSVEDLPDEQFF,TGCAGCGTTGAAGATCTTCCGGATGAGCAGTTCTTC
NA,TRBJ2-7,TRBV29-1,NA,12,CSVEVTGREQYF,TGCAGCGTTGAAGTTACAGGGCGGGAGCAGTACTTC
NA,TRBJ2-1,TRBV10-3,TRBD2,19,CAISYDRGPRLAGGNEQFF,TGTGCCATCAGCTACGACAGGGGGCCCCGACTAGCGGGAGGGAATGAGCAGTTCTTC
NA,TRBJ2-2,TRBV20-1,NA,10,CSALSGELFF,TGCAGTGCCCTAAGCGGGGAGCTGTTTTTT
NA,TRBJ2-5,TRBV11-3,TRBD2,15,CASSLVRGRAETQYF,TGTGCCAGCAGCTTAGTTAGAGGGAGGGCGGAGACCCAGTACTTC
NA,TRBJ2-2,TRBV7-6,TRBD1,18,CASSTIPGQLTNTGELFF,TGTGCCAGCAGTACCATCCCGGGACAGTTAACGAACACCGGGGAGCTGTTTTTT
once,TRBJ1-2,TRBV28,NA,16,CASSLPSQIANYGYTF,TGTGCCAGCAGTTTACCGAGCCAAATAGCTAACTATGGCTACACCTTC
NA,TRBJ1-2,TRBV18,NA,13,CASSLGQNYGYTF,TGTGCCAGCTCTCTTGGACAGAACTATGGCTACACCTTC
NA,TRBJ2-5,TRBV2,NA,14,CASSEDRDSETQYF,TGTGCCAGCAGTGAAGACAGGGATAGCGAGACCCAGTACTTC
NA,TRBJ1-1,TRBV7-9,NA,14,CASSKSTANTEAFF,TGTGCCAGCAGCAAATCGACAGCGAACACTGAAGCTTTCTTT
NA,TRBJ2-7,TRBV5-6,NA,15,CASSKEYGAAYEQYF,TGTGCCAGCAGCAAGGAGTATGGGGCCGCCTACGAGCAGTACTTC